This T cell receptor beta chain was recovered during a study of identical twins. Per the germline V gene, CDR1 is SGHAT and CDR2 is FQDESV (reference sequence). This CDR3 is 15 amino acids long. The V end was cut by 1 base, the J end by 0 bases, with 9 bases between. Carrying unique molecular identifiers, the cDNA also gained a universal primer site through template switching. MiXCR, applied by TCRdb to the 5' RACE reads, yields one record per CDR3 protein. The sample lists 240,000 or so distinct CDR3 sequences; 10% to 15% were seen once. The sample was also linked to a second study, of yellow fever vaccine responses in identical twins.

Sequencing used memory (CD45RO+) T cells sorted from blood. The clonotype comes from a woman younger than 35 in good health. This chain connects TRBV11-1 to TRBJ2-5; D ambiguous. The CDR3 loop is CASSLVSSYQETQYF. Here the CDR3 DNA reads TGTGCCAGCAGCTTAGTGTCGTCCTACCAAGAGACCCAGTACTTC. Combining the CDR3 with reference TRBV11-1 and TRBJ2-5 gives the whole variable domain EAEVAQSPRYKITEKSQAVAFWCDPISGHATLYWYRQILGQGPELLVQFQDESVVDDSQLPKDRFSAERLKGVDSTLKIQPAELGDSAMYLCASSLVSSYQETQYFGPGTRLLVL.